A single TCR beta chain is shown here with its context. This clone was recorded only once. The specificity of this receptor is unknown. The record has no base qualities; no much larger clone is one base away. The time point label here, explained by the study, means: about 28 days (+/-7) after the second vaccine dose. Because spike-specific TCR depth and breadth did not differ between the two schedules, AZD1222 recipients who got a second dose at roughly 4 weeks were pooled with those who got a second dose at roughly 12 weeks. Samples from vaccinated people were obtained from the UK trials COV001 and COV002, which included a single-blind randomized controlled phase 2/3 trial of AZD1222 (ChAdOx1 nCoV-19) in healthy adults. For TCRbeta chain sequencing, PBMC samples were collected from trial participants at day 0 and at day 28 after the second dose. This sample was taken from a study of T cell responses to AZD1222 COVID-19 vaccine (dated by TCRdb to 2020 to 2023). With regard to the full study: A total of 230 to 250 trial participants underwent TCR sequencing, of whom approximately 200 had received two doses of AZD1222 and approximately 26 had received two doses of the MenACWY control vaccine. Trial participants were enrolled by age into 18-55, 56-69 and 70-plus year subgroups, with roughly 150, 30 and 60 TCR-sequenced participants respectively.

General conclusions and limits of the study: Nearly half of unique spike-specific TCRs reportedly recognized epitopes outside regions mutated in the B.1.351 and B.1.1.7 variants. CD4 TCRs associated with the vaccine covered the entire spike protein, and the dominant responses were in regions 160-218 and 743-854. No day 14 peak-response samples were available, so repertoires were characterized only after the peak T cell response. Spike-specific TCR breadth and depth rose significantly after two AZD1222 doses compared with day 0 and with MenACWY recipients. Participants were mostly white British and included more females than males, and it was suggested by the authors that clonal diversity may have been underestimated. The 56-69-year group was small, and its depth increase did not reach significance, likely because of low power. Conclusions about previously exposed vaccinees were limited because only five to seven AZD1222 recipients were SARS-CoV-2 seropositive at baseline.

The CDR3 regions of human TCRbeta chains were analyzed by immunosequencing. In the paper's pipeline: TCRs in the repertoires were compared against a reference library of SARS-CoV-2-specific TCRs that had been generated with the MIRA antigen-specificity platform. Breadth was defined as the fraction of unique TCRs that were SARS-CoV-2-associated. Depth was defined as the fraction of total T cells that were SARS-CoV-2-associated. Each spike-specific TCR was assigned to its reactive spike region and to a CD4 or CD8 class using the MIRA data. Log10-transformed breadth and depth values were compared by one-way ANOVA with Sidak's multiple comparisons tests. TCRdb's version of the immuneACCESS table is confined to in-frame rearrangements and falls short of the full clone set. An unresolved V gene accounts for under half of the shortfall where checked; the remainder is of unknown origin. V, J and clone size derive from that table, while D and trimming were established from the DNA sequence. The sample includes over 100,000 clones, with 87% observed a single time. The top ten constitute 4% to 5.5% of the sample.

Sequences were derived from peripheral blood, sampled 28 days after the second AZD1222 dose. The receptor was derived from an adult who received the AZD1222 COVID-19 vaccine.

CDR3 protein: CASSSYEDPPRELFF. In nucleotide form, the sequence is TGTGCCAGCAGCTCCTACGAGGACCCCCCGAGGGAGCTGTTTTTT. The V and J segments used are TRBV9 and TRBJ2-2; no D gene call is confident. Relative to germline, V is 4 bases shorter and J is 9 bases shorter, with 19 bases between their ends. The germline V gene yields SGDLS for CDR1 and YYNGEE for CDR2. The CDR3, from cysteine to phenylalanine, totals 15 residues. Left in the record is the CDR3 DNA by itself, 45 bases read in frame from the first base. Full variable domain (CDR3 extended with the reference TRBV9 and TRBJ2-2 proteins): DSGVTQTPKHLITATGQRVTLRCSPRSGDLSVYWYQQSLDQGLQFLIQYYNGEERAKGNILERFSAQQFPDLHSELNLSSLELGDSALYFCASSSYEDPPRELFFGEGSRLTVL.